The 20 T cell receptor beta chains given below trace back to one sample, sequenced in a study of resident and recirculating memory T cells in vitiligo. Here immunoSEQ multiplex PCR was the method, and the copy in TCRdb shows in-frame clones only, minus some. The data hold 39,000 or so clones, with around 90% observed a single time. The sample consisted of blood. Source of these receptors: a male donor with vitiligo.

V usage is TRBV2 and J usage is TRBJ1-1; D ambiguous. Germline V CDR1 and CDR2: SNHLY, FYNNEI. This CDR3 has 13 residues. V gave up 2 bases and J gave up 1 base, with 5 bases separating them. The CDR3 DNA is TGTGCCAGCAGTGAAACAGAGAACACTGAAGCTTTCTTT. Translation: CASSETENTEAFF. The full variable domain, in which reference TRBV2 and TRBJ1-1 provide the parts outside the CDR3, is EPEVTQTPSHQVTQMGQEVILRCVPISNHLYFYWYRQILGQKVEFLVSFYNNEISEKSEIFDDQFSVERPDGSNFTLKIRSTKLEDSAMYFCASSETENTEAFFGQGTRLTVV.

The chain carries TRBV20-1 and TRBJ2-3; D call uncertain. Germline values: CDR1 DFQATT, CDR2 SNEGSKA (reference sequence). V shed 5 bases and J shed 6 bases, with 6 bases lying between them. This CDR3 is 10 amino acids long. CDR3 in DNA: TGCAGTGCTGAGAGGGATACGCAGTATTTT. Translating it yields CSAERDTQYF.

The CDR3 loop reads CASSRLTQGSGNTIYF. The CDR3, as DNA: TGTGCCAGCAGCCGGCTTACTCAGGGCTCTGGAAACACCATATATTTT. The V and J genes are TRBV7-9 and TRBJ1-3, with a weak D call TRBD1 (5 bases). Germline CDR1 and CDR2: SEHNR and FQNEAQ (reference sequence). V was shortened by 5 bases and J by 0 bases, with 14 bases between the two germline ends. The CDR3 covers 16 residues.

The genes are TRBV25-1 and TRBJ2-2; the match to TRBD1 covers 8 bases. V shed 8 bases and J 6 bases; nucleotides not matched to a gene: 5. CDR3 length equals 13 residues. Germline CDR1 and CDR2: MGHDK and SYGVNS. CDR3 amino acids: CASRQGWSGELFF. The CDR3 DNA follows: TGTGCCAGCCGACAGGGGTGGTCCGGGGAGCTGTTTTTT.

The V and J genes are TRBV7-6 and TRBJ1-1, with a weak D call TRBD1 (5 bases). Trimming left V 2 bases short and J 3 bases short, with 13 bases between. The CDR3 extends over 15 amino acids. Germline assignment: CDR1 SGHVS and CDR2 FNYEAQ. The CDR3 here is CASSLLSGTYTEAFF. The CDR3 region has the DNA TGTGCCAGCAGCTTATTATCGGGGACTTACACTGAAGCTTTCTTT.

The chain has TRBV7-2 and TRBJ2-3; 10 nucleotides match TRBD2. The CDR3 loop spans 15 amino acids. From germline, CDR1 is SGHTA and CDR2 FQGNSA. J was trimmed by 5 bases and V by 4 bases; bases with no gene match: 6. Here the CDR3 DNA reads TGTGCCAGCAGCTCAGGACTAGCGGCGGTAGATACGCAGTATTTT. Translated, it gives CASSSGLAAVDTQYF.

The chain employs TRBV7-8 and TRBJ1-1; no clear D gene. Germline V lookup: CDR1 SGHVS, CDR2 FQNEAQ. CDR3 length: 15 residues. V was shortened by 6 bases and J by 0 bases, with 14 bases between the two germline ends. CDR3 nucleotide sequence: TGTGCCAGCAGTCCCTTTAGAGCTCTGAACACTGAAGCTTTCTTT. Amino acid sequence: CASSPFRALNTEAFF.

The chain is built from TRBV19 and TRBJ2-2; no reliable D call. Germline CDR1 LNHDA, CDR2 SQIVND (reference sequence). V lost 3 bases, J lost 6 bases, and 8 bases lay in between. The CDR3 is 13 amino acids. CDR3 bases: TGTGCCAGTAGTATGACTGCCGCCGGGGAGCTGTTTTTT. Its protein is CASSMTAAGELFF.

J is TRBJ2-1 and V is TRBV6-6; the match to TRBD1 covers 10 bases. Germline lookup yields CDR1 MNHNY and CDR2 SVGAGI (reference sequence). V trimming: 9 bases; J trimming: 8 bases; junction bases outside the gene matches: 16. The CDR3 spans 16 residues. DNA of the CDR3: TGTGCCAGTGGGGCGACAGGGGGCGTTTCGGCGGATGAGCAGTTCTTC. This translates into CASGATGGVSADEQFF.

This rearrangement joins TRBV4-1 to TRBJ2-5, with D possibly TRBD2 on 6 matching bases. CDR1 and CDR2 from the germline V gene are MGHRA and YSYEKL. The V gene lost 0 bases and the J gene lost 2 bases, with 13 bases spanning the gap. The CDR3 has 16 residues. CDR3 in DNA: TGCGCCAGCAGCCAAGACTTCGGGGGAAAGCAAGAGACCCAGTACTTC. Protein sequence: CASSQDFGGKQETQYF.

The chain joins TRBV4-3 to TRBJ1-5; D uncertain. Between the trimmed V and J ends, which lost 3 bases and 3 bases, there was a span of 15 bases. The CDR3 contains 16 residues. Germline V lookup: CDR1 LGHNA, CDR2 YSLEER. CDR3 sequence: CASSQDLAGFNQPQHF. CDR3 DNA: TGCGCCAGCAGCCAGGACCTAGCAGGCTTCAATCAGCCCCAGCATTTT.

CDR3 protein: CASSLHSGANVLTF. The CDR3 DNA sequence: TGTGCCAGTAGTTTACACTCTGGGGCCAACGTCCTGACTTTC. The chain carries TRBV19 and TRBJ2-6; D ambiguous. Germline CDR1 LNHDA, CDR2 SQIVND (reference sequence). CDR3 length: 14 residues. Trimming took 5 bases from V and 0 from J, leaving 5 bases between them.

The chain is built from TRBV7-2 and TRBJ1-6; weak D call: TRBD1 (5 bases). The CDR3 totals 14 residues. V was clipped by 5 bases and J by 7 bases, with 12 bases between them. CDR1 is SGHTA and CDR2 is FQGNSA in the germline V gene. The CDR3 protein is CASSEGLGNSPLHF. The CDR3 nucleotides read TGTGCCAGCAGCGAGGGACTGGGGAATTCACCCCTCCACTTT.

The chain has TRBV7-2 and TRBJ2-3, with 9 bases that match TRBD2. CDR3 length: 18 amino acids. V was clipped by 4 bases and J by 2 bases; unmatched bases: 13. Germline assignment: CDR1 SGHTA and CDR2 FQGNSA. CDR3 sequence: CASSSSPIAGDLTDTQYF. CDR3 DNA: TGTGCCAGCAGCTCGAGCCCAATAGCGGGGGATCTCACAGATACGCAGTATTTT.

The chain recombines TRBV9 with TRBJ2-2, with TRBD2 matching over 10 bases. CDR1 and CDR2 (germline): SGDLS, YYNGEE. V trimming: 0 bases; J trimming: 6 bases; junction bases outside the gene matches: 8. This CDR3 region has 17 residues. The CDR3 protein is CASSVGAGGPGAGELFF. CDR3 DNA: TGTGCCAGCAGCGTAGGAGCGGGGGGGCCCGGGGCCGGGGAGCTGTTTTTT.

The gene calls are TRBV7-2 and TRBJ2-1; D might be TRBD1 (5 bases). CDR1 is SGHTA and CDR2 is FQGNSA in the germline V gene. The CDR3 covers 18 residues. With 3 bases removed from V and 5 bases from J, the gap between germline ends came to 23 bases. The CDR3 sequence is CASSFYPGASGINNEQFF. The CDR3 DNA reads as TGTGCCAGCAGCTTCTACCCTGGGGCCTCTGGGATTAACAATGAGCAGTTCTTC.

This clone was recorded once. V and J are TRBV6-6 and TRBJ2-1; 9 nucleotides agree with TRBD1. This CDR3 contains 16 residues. Germline CDR1 reads MNHNY; CDR2 reads SVGAGI (reference sequence). With V trimmed by 5 bases and J by 6 bases, 11 bases remained unmatched. The CDR3 spells CASSPTGTGKTNEQFF. Written as DNA, the CDR3 is TGTGCCAGCAGTCCAACCGGGACAGGGAAGACCAATGAGCAGTTCTTC.

Remarks on this clone: The conserved final phenylalanine or tryptophan is absent from the CDR3, which likely points to a read error. No DNA is shown, since the ends of the CDR3 on it are uncertain; the CDR3 is the one TCRdb lists. The rearrangement joins TRBV5-1 to TRBJ1-1; the DNA was not used to check the table's D call, TRBD1. Per the germline V gene, CDR1 is SGHRS and CDR2 is YFSETQ. Termini included, the CDR3 measures 11 amino acids. This CDR3 is CASSLFRDRRI.

By sample fraction, this clone is medium-sized. The rearrangement joins TRBV18 to TRBJ1-2; D gene unclear. Germline lookup yields CDR1 KGHSH and CDR2 LQKENI. Trimming took 0 bases from V and 7 from J, leaving 15 bases between them. This CDR3 has 15 residues. CDR3 in DNA: TGTGCCAGCTCACCACCATCAGTAACCTTTTTTGGCTACACCTTC. Its translation is CASSPPSVTFFGYTF. The whole variable domain, filled in from reference TRBV18 and TRBJ1-2, reads NAGVMQNPRHLVRRRGQEARLRCSPMKGHSHVYWYRQLPEEGLKFMVYLQKENIIDESGMPKERFSAEFPKEGPSILRIQQVVRGDSAAYFCASSPPSVTFFGYTFGSGTRLTVV.

Of note for this clone: Other DNA sequences within the sample encode an identical CDR3. This rearrangement joins TRBV9 to TRBJ2-3; possibly TRBD1 for D (7 bases). Germline V CDR1 and CDR2: SGDLS, YYNGEE. Trimming removed 0 bases at V and 1 base at J, with 12 bases between. The CDR3 consists of 16 residues. This CDR3 is CASSVASGGRTDTQYF. CDR3 nucleotide sequence: TGTGCCAGCAGCGTAGCGTCAGGGGGGCGCACAGATACGCAGTATTTT.